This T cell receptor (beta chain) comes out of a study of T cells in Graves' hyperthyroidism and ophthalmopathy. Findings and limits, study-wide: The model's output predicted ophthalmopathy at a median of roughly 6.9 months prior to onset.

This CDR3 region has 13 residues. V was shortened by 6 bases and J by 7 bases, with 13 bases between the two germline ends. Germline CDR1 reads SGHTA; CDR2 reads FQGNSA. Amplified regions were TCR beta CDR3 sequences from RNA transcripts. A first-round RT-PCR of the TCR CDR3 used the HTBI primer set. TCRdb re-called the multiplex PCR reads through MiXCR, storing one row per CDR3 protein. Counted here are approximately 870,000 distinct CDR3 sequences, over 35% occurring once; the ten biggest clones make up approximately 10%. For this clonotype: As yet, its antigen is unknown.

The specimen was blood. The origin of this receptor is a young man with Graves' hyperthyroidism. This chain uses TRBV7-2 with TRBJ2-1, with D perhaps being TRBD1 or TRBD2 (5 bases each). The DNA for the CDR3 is TGTGCCAGCAGACGGGACCGTGGAAATGAGCAGTTCTTC. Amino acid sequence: CASRRDRGNEQFF.